Presented here are 7 T cell receptor beta chains from one specimen sequenced in a study of T cell responses to AZD1222 COVID-19 vaccine (dated by TCRdb to the early 2020s). Receptor amplification or capture employed the immunoSEQ multiplex PCR assay. TCRdb obtained this table from immuneACCESS and retained in-frame rearrangements with V and J assigned. These tables miss some clones; where compared with another copy, unresolved V genes account for less than half of the shortfall, and the remainder is unexplained. This sample lists roughly 40,000 clones; 88% were detected once. Roughly 29% of the sample is taken by the ten largest. Read against the paper, the sample's time point label means: about 28 days (+/-7) after the second vaccine dose. The sample's treatment or condition label, decoded: meningococcal conjugate vaccine given as trial control. This material consisted of peripheral blood, taken 28 days after the second dose of the MenACWY control vaccine. All receptors derive from an adult who received the MenACWY meningococcal vaccine as a control.

This sequence joins TRBV7-9 and TRBJ2-7; 8 bases align to TRBD2. Unmatched junction bases numbered 7, after V lost 0 bases and J lost 3 bases. CDR1 SEHNR and CDR2 FQNEAQ come from the germline V gene (reference sequence). The CDR3 has 16 residues. CDR3 sequence: CASSLAFSGSNYEQYF. The CDR3 DNA is TGTGCCAGCAGCTTAGCGTTCAGCGGGAGTAACTACGAGCAGTACTTC.

The V call is TRBV4-1, the J call TRBJ1-2; D is ambiguous. This CDR3 spans 15 amino acids. Germline V lookup: CDR1 MGHRA, CDR2 YSYEKL. Trimming removed 0 bases at V and 4 bases at J, with 12 bases between. CDR3 coding DNA: TGCGCCAGCAGCCAAGATTCGGAGGGAATCTATGGCTACACCTTC. This sequence encodes CASSQDSEGIYGYTF.

This chain connects TRBV15 to TRBJ2-7, with TRBD1 as a possible D gene (5 bases). This CDR3 region has 13 residues. V was pared by 0 bases and J by 5 bases, with 8 bases between. Germline values: CDR1 LNHNV, CDR2 YYDKDF (reference sequence). CDR3 DNA: TGTGCCACCAGCAGAGACAGGGTGGACGAGCAGTACTTC. Protein: CATSRDRVDEQYF. Full variable domain (missing parts from reference TRBV15 and TRBJ2-7): DAMVIQNPRYQVTQFGKPVTLSCSQTLNHNVMYWYQQKSSQAPKLLFHYYDKDFNNEADTPDNFQSRRPNTSFCFLDIRSPGLGDTAMYLCATSRDRVDEQYFGPGTRLTVT.

This chain uses TRBV4-2 with TRBJ2-7, with D perhaps TRBD1 or TRBD2 (6 bases each). The CDR3 covers 16 residues. Trimming pared 1 base from V and 0 bases from J, leaving 13 bases between. The germline CDR1 and CDR2 sequences are LGHNA and YNFKEQ. CDR3 sequence (DNA): TGTGCCAGCAGCCAAGGAGGGGGGTCGGGCTCCTACGAGCAGTACTTC. It specifies CASSQGGGSGSYEQYF.

The V and J genes are TRBV28 and TRBJ1-5; TRBD1 matches 9 bases. Germline trimming cut 4 bases from V and 4 bases from J; bases unmatched to any gene: 8. The CDR3 is 16 amino acids. Looked up from germline, CDR1 is MDHEN and CDR2 is SYDVKM. CDR3 in amino acids: CASSSQQGALNQPQHF. In DNA form, the CDR3 reads TGTGCCAGCAGTTCTCAACAGGGGGCCCTTAATCAGCCCCAGCATTTT.

The chain couples TRBV9 to TRBJ1-2; D ambiguous. Germline CDR1 and CDR2: SGDLS and YYNGEE. CDR3 size: 15 residues. Trimming shortened V by 2 bases and J by 4 bases, and 15 bases separated the two germline ends. This CDR3 reads CASSVGPTMGYGYTF. DNA for the CDR3: TGTGCCAGCAGCGTCGGACCAACTATGGGCTATGGCTACACCTTC.

The V call is TRBV11-2, the J call TRBJ2-1; D remains unclear. V dropped 0 bases and J dropped 10 bases, with 7 bases sitting between them. The CDR3 sequence is 12 residues long. Germline V gives CDR1 SGHAT, CDR2 FQNNGV. Here the CDR3 DNA reads TGTGCCAGCAGCTTAGATCTTCGAGAGCAGTTCTTC. As protein: CASSLDLREQFF.